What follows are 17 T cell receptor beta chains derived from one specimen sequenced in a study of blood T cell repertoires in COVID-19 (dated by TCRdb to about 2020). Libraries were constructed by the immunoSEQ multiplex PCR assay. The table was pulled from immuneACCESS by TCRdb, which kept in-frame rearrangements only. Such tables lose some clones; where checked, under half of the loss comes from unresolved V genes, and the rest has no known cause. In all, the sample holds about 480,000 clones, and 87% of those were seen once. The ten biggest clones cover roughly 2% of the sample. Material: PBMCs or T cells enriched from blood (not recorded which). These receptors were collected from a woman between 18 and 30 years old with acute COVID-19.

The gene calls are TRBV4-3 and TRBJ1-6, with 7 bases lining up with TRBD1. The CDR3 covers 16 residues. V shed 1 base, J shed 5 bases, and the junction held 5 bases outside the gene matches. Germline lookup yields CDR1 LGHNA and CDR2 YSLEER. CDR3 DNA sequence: TGCGCCAGCAGCCAAGGGACAGGCGGAAATAATTCACCCCTCCACTTT. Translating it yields CASSQGTGGNNSPLHF.

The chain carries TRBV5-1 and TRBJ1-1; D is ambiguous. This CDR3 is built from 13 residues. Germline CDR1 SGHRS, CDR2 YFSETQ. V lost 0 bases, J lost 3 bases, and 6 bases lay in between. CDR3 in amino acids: CASSLAQHTEAFF. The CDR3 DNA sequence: TGCGCCAGCAGCTTGGCACAGCACACTGAAGCTTTCTTT.

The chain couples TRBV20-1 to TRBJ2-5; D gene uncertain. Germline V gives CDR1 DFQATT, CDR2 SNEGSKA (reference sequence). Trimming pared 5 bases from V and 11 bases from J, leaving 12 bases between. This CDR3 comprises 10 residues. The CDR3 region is CSAPRQVQYF. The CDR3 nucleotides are TGCAGTGCTCCTCGACAAGTTCAGTACTTC.

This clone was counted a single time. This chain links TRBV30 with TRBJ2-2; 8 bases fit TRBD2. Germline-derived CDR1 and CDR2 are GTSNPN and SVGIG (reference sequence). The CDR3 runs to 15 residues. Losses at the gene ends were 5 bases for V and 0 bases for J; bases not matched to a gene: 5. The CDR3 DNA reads TGTGCCTGGCAAACAGCGGGAGCGAACACCGGGGAGCTGTTTTTT. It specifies CAWQTAGANTGELFF.

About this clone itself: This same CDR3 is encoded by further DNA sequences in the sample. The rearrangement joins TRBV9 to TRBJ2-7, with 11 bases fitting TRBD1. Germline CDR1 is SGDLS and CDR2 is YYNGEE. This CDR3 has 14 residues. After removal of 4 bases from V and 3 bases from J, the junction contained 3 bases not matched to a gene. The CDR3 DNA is TGTGCCAGCAGCTCGGGGACAGGGGGCTACGAGCAGTACTTC. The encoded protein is CASSSGTGGYEQYF.

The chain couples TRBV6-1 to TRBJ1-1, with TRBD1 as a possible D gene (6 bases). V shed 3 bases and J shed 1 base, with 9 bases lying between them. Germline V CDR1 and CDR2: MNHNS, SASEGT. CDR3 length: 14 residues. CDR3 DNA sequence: TGTGCCAGCAGTGACCACAGGGAGAACACTGAAGCTTTCTTT. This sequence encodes CASSDHRENTEAFF.

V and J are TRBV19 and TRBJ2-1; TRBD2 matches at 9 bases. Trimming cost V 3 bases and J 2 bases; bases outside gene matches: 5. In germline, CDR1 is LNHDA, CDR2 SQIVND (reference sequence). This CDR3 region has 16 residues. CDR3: CASSMASGDTYNEQFF. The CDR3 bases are TGTGCCAGTAGTATGGCTAGCGGGGATACCTACAATGAGCAGTTCTTC. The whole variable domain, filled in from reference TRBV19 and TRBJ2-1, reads DGGITQSPKYLFRKEGQNVTLSCEQNLNHDAMYWYRQDPGQGLRLIYYSQIVNDFQKGDIAEGYSVSREKKESFPLTVTSAQKNPTAFYLCASSMASGDTYNEQFFGPGTRLTVL.

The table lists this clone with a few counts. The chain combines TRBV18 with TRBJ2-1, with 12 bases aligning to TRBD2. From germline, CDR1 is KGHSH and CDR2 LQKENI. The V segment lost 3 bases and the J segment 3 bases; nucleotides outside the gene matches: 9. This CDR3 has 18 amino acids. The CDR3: CASSPHKLAGGVYNEQFF. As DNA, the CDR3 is TGTGCCAGCTCACCTCATAAGCTAGCGGGGGGGGTCTACAATGAGCAGTTCTTC.

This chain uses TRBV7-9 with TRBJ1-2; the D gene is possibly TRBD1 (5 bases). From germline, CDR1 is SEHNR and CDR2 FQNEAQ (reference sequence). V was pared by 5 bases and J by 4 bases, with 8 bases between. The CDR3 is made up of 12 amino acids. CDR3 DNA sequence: TGTGCCAGCAGCCCACAGGTCTATGGCTACACCTTC. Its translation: CASSPQVYGYTF.

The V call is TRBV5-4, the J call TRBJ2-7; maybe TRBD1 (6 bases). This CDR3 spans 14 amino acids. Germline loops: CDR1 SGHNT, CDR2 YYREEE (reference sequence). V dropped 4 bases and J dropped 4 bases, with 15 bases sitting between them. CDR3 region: CASSPGGGVYEQYF. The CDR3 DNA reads TGTGCCAGCAGCCCGGGTGGGGGCGTATACGAGCAGTACTTC.

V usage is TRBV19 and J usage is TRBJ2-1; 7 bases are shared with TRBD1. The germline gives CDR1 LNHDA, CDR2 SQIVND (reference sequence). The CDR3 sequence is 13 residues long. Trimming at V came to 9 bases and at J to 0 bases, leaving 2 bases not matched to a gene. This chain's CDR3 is CASRDSSYNEQFF. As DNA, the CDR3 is TGTGCCAGCCGGGACAGCTCCTACAATGAGCAGTTCTTC.

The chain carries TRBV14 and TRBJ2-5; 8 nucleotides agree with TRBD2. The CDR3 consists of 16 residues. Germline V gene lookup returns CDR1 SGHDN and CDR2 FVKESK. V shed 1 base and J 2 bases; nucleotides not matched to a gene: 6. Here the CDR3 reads CASSQAGRAGQETQYF. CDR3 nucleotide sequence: TGTGCCAGCAGCCAAGCCGGGAGGGCCGGGCAAGAGACCCAGTACTTC.

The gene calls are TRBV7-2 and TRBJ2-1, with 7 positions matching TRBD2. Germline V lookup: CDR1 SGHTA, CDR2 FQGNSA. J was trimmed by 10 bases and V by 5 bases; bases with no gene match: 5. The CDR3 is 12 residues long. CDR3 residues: CASSKLAREQFF. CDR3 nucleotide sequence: TGTGCCAGCAGCAAACTAGCGAGGGAGCAGTTCTTC.

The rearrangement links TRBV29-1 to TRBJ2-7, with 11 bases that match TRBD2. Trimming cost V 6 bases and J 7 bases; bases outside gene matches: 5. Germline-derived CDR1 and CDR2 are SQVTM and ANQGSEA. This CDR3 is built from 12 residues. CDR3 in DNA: TGCAGCGTGACTAGCGGGACGAAAGAGCAGTACTTC. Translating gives CSVTSGTKEQYF.

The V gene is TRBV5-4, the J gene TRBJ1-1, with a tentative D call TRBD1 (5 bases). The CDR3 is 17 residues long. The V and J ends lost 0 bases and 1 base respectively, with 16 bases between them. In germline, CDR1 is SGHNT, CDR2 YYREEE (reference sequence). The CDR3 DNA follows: TGTGCCAGCAGCTTGGCAACGGGGGGTCGAGGGAACACTGAAGCTTTCTTT. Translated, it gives CASSLATGGRGNTEAFF. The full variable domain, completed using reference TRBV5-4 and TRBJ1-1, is ETGVTQSPTHLIKTRGQQVTLRCSSQSGHNTVSWYQQALGQGPQFIFQYYREEENGRGNFPPRFSGLQFPNYSSELNVNALELDDSALYLCASSLATGGRGNTEAFFGQGTRLTVV.

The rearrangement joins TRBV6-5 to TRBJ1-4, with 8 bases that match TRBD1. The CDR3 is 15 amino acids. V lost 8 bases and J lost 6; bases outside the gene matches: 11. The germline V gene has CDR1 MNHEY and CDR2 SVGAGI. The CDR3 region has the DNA TGTGCCAGCCGAGTGGTGGGACAGGTCGATGAAAAACTGTTTTTT. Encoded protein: CASRVVGQVDEKLFF.

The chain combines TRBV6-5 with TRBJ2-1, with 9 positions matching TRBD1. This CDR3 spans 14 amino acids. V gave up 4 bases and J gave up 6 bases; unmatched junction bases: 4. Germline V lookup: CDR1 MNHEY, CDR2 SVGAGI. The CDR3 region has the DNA TGTGCCAGCAGTTGGGAGACAGGGGGCAATGAGCAGTTCTTC. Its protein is CASSWETGGNEQFF.